The present TCR beta chain was sequenced within a study of early T cells in non-severe SARS-CoV-2 infection. TCRdb re-analysed the 5' RACE reads in MiXCR, keeping a single row per CDR3 protein. The sample includes 70,000 to 95,000 distinct CDR3 sequences, over 8.5% of them seen just once. Germline values: CDR1 SGDLS, CDR2 YYNGEE. V was pared by 4 bases and J by 2 bases, with 8 bases of the junction left unmatched. The CDR3 spans 15 residues. This clonotype was observed a handful of times. The chain joins TRBV9 to TRBJ2-7, with TRBD1 identical over 8 bases. What was sequenced was whole blood. This receptor was taken from an adult who was a healthcare worker with PCR-confirmed SARS-CoV-2 infection or an uninfected control (not recorded which). The CDR3 here is CASSPGQGLTYEQYF. In DNA form, the CDR3 reads TGTGCCAGCAGCCCAGGACAGGGCCTTACCTACGAGCAGTACTTC.